This T cell receptor beta chain was recorded in a study of long-term antiretroviral therapy in people with HIV (dated by TCRdb to between 2021 and 2024). General notes on the study: The earliest samples were collected about a decade before the 2015 WHO recommendation for immediate ART, when ART was typically delayed until CD4 counts fell. About a third of the roughly 30 participants with HIV were female. No cross-contamination during QIAcube processing was seen in test extractions of a monoclonal T-cell line run alongside 30 to 35 polyclonal samples. The cohort contributed over 150 cryopreserved PBMC samples from 30 adults with confirmed HIV infection, collected serially over a mean of approximately 6 years (range 1-12). This retrospective serial study examined whether starting ART and sustained HIV suppression were associated with changes in the composition and diversity of the TRB repertoire in peripheral blood. The study at large found these results: The repertoire was dominated across all time points by expanded TRB clones identified before ART initiation, although this dominance was seen to fluctuate and to decrease in many PLHIV after ART. Inferences about post-ART repertoire changes were limited because no data were available on ART adherence, viral resistance or therapy changes. A significant increase in TRB diversity was found to be associated with ART initiation, although TRB diversity was observed to remain significantly below that of transplant donor controls even after long-term ART. CDR3 length ranges in HIV repertoires were narrower than in controls, and network structure suggested an antigen-experienced repertoire with only a slight naive shift after ART. Because pre-ART samples had limited cell numbers, profiling was done on unsorted PBMC rather than on sorted CD4+ and CD8+ T cells. Since PBMC availability was limited, sequencing covered only the TCR beta chain, with no alpha chain pairing. The samples span the years 2004 to 2017, and the ART regimens used at that time may not be as effective as current regimens.

The immunoSEQ hsTCRB v3.0 assay was used at survey level resolution to sequence the TRB variable region. TRB sequencing targeted a depth of about 40,000-50,000 T-cell genomes per sample. Pooled TRB libraries were sequenced on an Illumina MiSeq with a v3 150-cycle kit. From the authors' description of their analysis: Repertoire analysis was run in R within a reproducible Nextflow workflow that covered QC, data transformation and analysis. Custom analyses were implemented in LymphoSeq2, an R package for AIRR-Seq data exploration. Several samples that yielded fewer than 5000 total TRB sequences were excluded, so that approximately 170 HIV repertoires were analyzed. Of the roughly 190 retained HIV repertoires, almost 60 were collected before and about 130 after ART initiation. Repertoires were downsampled to 5000 TRB nucleotide sequences, with summary statistics averaged over 100 downsampling iterations. Only TRB sequences with CDR3 regions of at least seven amino acids were retained for analysis. Diversity was assessed using a clonality score derived from Shannon entropy and using the Gini coefficient. Repertoire networks linked the top 5000 CDR3 amino acid sequences whenever two sequences differed by an edit distance of one. For TRB CDR3 amino acid sequences, antigen specificity groups and MHC restriction were predicted with GLIPH2. CDR3 amino acid sequences were matched against VDJdb and McPAS-TCR to flag known CMV, EBV, HIV or tissue antigen associations. Pre-ART, post-ART and control groups were compared with Wilcoxon signed-rank tests and Holm-Bonferroni correction. Held by TCRdb, this immuneACCESS table contains in-frame sequences only and omits some clones. Under half of the omission traces to an unresolved V gene where checked; the cause of the rest is unknown. V, J and clone size reflect that table, while D and trimming were determined from the DNA. This sample has about 25,000 clones in its table, and over 65% of those were observed once. The ten top clones hold approximately 5.5% of the sample.

To be included, a participant needed at least one PBMC sample from before ART initiation plus at least two post-ART samples. All participants with HIV were treated in the United States of America. Cryopreserved samples of roughly 0.95-10 million PBMC were thawed and washed before DNA extraction. At the time of the earliest PBMC sample for each participant with HIV, ages ranged from 23 to 54 years. Each participant contributed PBMC samples from 1-4 timepoints before ART initiation and 2-8 timepoints after ART initiation, with a median of 7 samples. Serial HIV viral load, CD4+ T-cell count, ART history and demographic data were obtained for every participant. Genomic DNA was extracted from unsorted PBMC with a Qiagen kit on a QIAcube, with processing performed in batches of 12 samples. The junction carries 17 bases between V and J, which are trimmed by 5 bases and 2 bases respectively. The germline V gene provides CDR1 SGHRS and CDR2 YFSETQ. The CDR3 goes from the cysteine to the phenylalanine over 15 residues. Only the CDR3 portion is preserved as DNA: 45 bases, with reading frame beginning at the first base.

Turning to this clone: No cognate antigen has been identified for it. The sample holds no much larger clone one base away, and base qualities are not on file.

This specimen consisted of unsorted PBMCs, obtained 4.4 years after starting antiretroviral therapy. The receptor comes from a man aged 30-40 years with HIV. The chain is assembled from TRBV5-1 and TRBJ2-7, with no confidently assigned D gene. The sequenced DNA: TGCGCCAGCAGGGCCTTAAGGGCACGGACCTACGAGCAGTACTTC. This gives the protein CASRALRARTYEQYF.